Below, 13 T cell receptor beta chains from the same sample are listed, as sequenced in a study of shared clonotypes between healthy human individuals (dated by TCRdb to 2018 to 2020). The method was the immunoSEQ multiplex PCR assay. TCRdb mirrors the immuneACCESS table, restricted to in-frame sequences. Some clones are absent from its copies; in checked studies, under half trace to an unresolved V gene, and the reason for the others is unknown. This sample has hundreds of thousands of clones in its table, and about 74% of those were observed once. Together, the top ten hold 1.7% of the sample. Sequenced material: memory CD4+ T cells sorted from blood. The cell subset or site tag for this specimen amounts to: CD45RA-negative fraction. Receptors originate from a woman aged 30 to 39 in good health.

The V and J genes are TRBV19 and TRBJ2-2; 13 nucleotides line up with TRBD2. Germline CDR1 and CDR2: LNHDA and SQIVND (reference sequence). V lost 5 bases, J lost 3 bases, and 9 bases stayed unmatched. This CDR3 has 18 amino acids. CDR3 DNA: TGTGCCAGTAGTGGCCGACTAGCGGGAGGTCCCTACACCGGGGAGCTGTTTTTT. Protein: CASSGRLAGGPYTGELFF.

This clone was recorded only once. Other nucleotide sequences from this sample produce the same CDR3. The CDR3 spells CASSLQRNTEAFF. In nucleotides, the CDR3 is TGTGCCAGCAGCTTACAAAGGAACACTGAAGCTTTCTTT. The chain couples TRBV11-2 to TRBJ1-1; D is uncertain. The CDR3 covers 13 residues. Between the trimmed V and J ends, which lost 2 bases and 1 base, there was a span of 5 bases. Germline V lookup: CDR1 SGHAT, CDR2 FQNNGV.

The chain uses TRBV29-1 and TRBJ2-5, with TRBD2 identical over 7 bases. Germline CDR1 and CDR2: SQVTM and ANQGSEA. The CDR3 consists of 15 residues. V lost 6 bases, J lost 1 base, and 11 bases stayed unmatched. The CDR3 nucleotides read TGCAGCGTCTCTTTGGCTAGCGGCCTCCAAGAGACCCAGTACTTC. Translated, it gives CSVSLASGLQETQYF.

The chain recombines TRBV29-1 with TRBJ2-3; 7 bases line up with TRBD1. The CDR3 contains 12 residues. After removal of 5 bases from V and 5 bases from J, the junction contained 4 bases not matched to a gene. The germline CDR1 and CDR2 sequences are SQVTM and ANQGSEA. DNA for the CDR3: TGCAGCGTTAGGTCAGGGGGAGATACGCAGTATTTT. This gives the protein CSVRSGGDTQYF.

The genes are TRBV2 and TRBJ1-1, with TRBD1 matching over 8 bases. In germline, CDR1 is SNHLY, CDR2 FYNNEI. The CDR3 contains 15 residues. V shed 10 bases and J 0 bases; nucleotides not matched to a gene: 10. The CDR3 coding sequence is TGTGCCAACACACTAAGGACAGGGTTGAACACTGAAGCTTTCTTT. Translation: CANTLRTGLNTEAFF.

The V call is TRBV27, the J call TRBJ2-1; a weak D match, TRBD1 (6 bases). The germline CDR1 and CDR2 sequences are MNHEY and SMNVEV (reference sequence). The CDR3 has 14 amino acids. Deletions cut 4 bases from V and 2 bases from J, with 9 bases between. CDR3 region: CASSSGVPYNEQFF. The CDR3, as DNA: TGTGCCAGCAGTTCAGGGGTACCCTACAATGAGCAGTTCTTC.

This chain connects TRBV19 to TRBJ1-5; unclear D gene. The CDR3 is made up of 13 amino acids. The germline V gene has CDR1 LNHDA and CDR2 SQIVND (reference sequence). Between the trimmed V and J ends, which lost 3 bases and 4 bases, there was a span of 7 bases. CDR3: CASSMAANQPQHF. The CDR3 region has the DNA TGTGCCAGTAGTATGGCAGCTAATCAGCCCCAGCATTTT.

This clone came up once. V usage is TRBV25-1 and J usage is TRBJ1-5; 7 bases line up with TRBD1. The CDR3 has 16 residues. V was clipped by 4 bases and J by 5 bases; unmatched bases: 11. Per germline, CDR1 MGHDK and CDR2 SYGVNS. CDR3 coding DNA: TGTGCCAGCAGTGGTCGACAGGGCGAGGTTCATCAGCCCCAGCATTTT. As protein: CASSGRQGEVHQPQHF.

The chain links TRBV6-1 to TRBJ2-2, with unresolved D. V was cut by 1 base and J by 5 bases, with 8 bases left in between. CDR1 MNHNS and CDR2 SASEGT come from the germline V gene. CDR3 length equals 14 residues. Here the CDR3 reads CASSEGVETGELFF. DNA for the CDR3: TGTGCCAGCAGTGAAGGCGTAGAGACCGGGGAGCTGTTTTTT.

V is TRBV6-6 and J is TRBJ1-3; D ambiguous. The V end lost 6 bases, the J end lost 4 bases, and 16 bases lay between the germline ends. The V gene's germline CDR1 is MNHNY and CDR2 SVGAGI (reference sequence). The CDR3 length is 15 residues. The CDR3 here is CASRLKAGWGNTIYF. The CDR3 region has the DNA TGTGCCAGCAGACTGAAAGCCGGGTGGGGAAACACCATATATTTT.

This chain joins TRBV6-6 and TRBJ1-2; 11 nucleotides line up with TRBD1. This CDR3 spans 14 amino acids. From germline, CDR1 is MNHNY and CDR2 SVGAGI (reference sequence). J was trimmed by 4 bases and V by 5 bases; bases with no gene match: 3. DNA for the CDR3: TGTGCCAGCAGTACCGGGACAGGGGGCTATGGCTACACCTTC. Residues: CASSTGTGGYGYTF.

The CDR3 spells CASSSTGTSGYNEQFF. In DNA form, the CDR3 reads TGTGCCAGCAGTTCCACCGGGACTAGCGGATACAATGAGCAGTTCTTC. This chain connects TRBV27 to TRBJ2-1; TRBD2 matches 11 bases. V dropped 4 bases and J dropped 4; count of bases not matched to a gene: 6. Germline values: CDR1 MNHEY, CDR2 SMNVEV (reference sequence). The CDR3 has 16 residues.

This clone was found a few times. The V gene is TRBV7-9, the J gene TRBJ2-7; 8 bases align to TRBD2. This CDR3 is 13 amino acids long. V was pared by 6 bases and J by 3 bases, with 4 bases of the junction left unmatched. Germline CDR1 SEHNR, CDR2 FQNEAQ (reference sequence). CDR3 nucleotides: TGTGCCAGCAGGGCCGGGACTAGCTACGAGCAGTACTTC. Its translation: CASRAGTSYEQYF. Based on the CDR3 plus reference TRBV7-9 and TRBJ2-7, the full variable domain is DTGVSQNPRHKITKRGQNVTFRCDPISEHNRLYWYRQTLGQGPEFLTYFQNEAQLEKSRLLSDRFSAERPKGSFSTLEIQRTEQGDSAMYLCASRAGTSYEQYFGPGTRLTVT.